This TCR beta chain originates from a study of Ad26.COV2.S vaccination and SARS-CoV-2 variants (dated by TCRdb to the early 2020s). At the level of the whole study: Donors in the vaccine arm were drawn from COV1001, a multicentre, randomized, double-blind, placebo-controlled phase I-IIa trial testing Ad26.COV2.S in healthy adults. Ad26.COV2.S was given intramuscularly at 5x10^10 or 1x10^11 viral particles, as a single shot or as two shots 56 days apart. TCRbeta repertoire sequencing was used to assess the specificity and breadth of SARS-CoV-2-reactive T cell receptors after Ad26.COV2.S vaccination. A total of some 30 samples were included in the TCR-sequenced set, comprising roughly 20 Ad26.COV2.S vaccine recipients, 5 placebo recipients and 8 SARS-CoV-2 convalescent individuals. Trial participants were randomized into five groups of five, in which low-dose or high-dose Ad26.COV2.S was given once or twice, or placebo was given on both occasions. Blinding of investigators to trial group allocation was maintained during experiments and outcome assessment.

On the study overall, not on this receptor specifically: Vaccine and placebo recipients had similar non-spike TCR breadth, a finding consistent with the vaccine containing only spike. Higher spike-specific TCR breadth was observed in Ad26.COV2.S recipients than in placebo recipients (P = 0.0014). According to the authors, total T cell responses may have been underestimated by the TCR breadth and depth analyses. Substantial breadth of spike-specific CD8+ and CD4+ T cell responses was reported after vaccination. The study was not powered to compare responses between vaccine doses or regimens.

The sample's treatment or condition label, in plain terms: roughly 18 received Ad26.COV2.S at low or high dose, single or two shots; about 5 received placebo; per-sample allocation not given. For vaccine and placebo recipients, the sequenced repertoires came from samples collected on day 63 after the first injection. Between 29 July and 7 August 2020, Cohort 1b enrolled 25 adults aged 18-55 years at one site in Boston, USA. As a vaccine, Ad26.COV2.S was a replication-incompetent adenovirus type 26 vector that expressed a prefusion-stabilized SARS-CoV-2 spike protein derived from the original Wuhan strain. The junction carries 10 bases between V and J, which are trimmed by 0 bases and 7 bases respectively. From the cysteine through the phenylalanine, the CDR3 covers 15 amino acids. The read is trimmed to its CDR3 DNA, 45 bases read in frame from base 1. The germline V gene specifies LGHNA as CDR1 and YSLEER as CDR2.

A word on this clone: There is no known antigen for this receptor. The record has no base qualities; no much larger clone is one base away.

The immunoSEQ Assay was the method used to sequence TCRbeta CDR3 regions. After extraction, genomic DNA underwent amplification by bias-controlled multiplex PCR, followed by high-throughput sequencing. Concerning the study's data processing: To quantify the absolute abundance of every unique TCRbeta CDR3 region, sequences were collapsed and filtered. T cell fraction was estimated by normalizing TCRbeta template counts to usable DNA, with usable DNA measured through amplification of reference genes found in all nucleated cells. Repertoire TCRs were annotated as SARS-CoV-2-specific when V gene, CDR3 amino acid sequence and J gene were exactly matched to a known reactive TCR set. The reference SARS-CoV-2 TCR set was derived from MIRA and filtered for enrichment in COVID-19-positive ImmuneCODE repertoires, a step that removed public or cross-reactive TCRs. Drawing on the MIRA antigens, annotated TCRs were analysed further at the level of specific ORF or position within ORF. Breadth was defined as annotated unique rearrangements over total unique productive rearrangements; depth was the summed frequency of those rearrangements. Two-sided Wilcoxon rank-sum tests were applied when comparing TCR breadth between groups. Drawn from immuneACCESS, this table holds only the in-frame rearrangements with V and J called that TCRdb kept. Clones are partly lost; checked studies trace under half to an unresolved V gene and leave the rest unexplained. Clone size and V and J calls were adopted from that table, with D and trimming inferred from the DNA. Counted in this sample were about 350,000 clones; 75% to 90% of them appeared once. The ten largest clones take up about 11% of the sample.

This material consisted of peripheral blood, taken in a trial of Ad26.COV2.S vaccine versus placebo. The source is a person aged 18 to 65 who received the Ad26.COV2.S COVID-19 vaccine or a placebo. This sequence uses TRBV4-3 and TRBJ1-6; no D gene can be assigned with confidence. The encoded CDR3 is CASSQDAAENSPLHF. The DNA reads TGCGCCAGCAGCCAAGATGCGGCAGAGAATTCACCCCTCCACTTT.